These 23 T cell receptor beta chains share one sample of origin, sequenced in a study of cytomegalovirus exposure and HLA in healthy donors. The PCR made use of 60 Vbeta and 13 Jbeta primers. The protocol was immunoSEQ multiplex PCR, while the TCRdb copy is restricted to in-frame clones and leaves out a portion. Found here are around 80,000 clones, around 79% of them singletons; the top ten hold 1.5% to 2%. Input material: PBMCs. Receptors were obtained from a man in his forties or fifties in good health and CMV-seronegative.

The chain couples TRBV9 to TRBJ2-1; 9 bases agree with TRBD1. V lost 4 bases, J lost 7 bases, and 12 bases stayed unmatched. The germline gives CDR1 SGDLS, CDR2 YYNGEE. This CDR3 is built from 16 residues. The CDR3: CASSPHGGQGNNEQFF. As DNA, the CDR3 is TGTGCCAGCAGCCCCCACGGGGGACAGGGTAATAATGAGCAGTTCTTC.

About this clone itself: Within the sample, other DNA sequences also encode this same CDR3. The chain couples TRBV15 to TRBJ1-5, with a weak D call TRBD1 (5 bases). V was pared by 0 bases and J by 4 bases, with 10 bases between. The CDR3 runs to 15 residues. Per germline, CDR1 LNHNV and CDR2 YYDKDF (reference sequence). The CDR3 loop reads CATSRDPGGNQPQHF. In DNA form, the CDR3 reads TGTGCCACCAGCAGAGATCCTGGGGGGAATCAGCCCCAGCATTTT.

This clone was observed a few times. V gene TRBV18 combines with J gene TRBJ2-5, with D unresolved. The germline V gene has CDR1 KGHSH and CDR2 LQKENI. V lost 3 bases, J lost 5 bases, and 10 bases lay in between. The CDR3 runs 13 residues. CDR3 residues: CASSPPSQETQYF. The CDR3 DNA reads as TGTGCCAGCTCACCTCCATCCCAGGAGACCCAGTACTTC.

This clone has more than one count but fewer than ten. This chain uses TRBV7-2 with TRBJ1-2; 8 nucleotides match TRBD1. The germline CDR1 and CDR2 sequences are SGHTA and FQGNSA. Trimming took 2 bases from V and 8 from J; bases not matched to a gene: 4. This CDR3 comprises 13 residues. In DNA form, the CDR3 reads TGTGCCAGCAGCTTACAGGGGGCGGGCGGCTACACCTTC. This sequence encodes CASSLQGAGGYTF.

The rearrangement joins TRBV16 to TRBJ2-1; possible D gene TRBD2, 5 bases. Germline CDR1 is KGHSY and CDR2 is FQNENV. The CDR3 runs 15 residues. Trimming removed 4 bases from V and 7 bases from J, with 17 bases in between. The CDR3 loop reads CASSLARGTGNEQFF. CDR3 coding DNA: TGTGCCAGCAGCCTAGCCCGGGGAACGGGGAATGAGCAGTTCTTC.

The chain employs TRBV5-1 and TRBJ2-3; weak D call: TRBD2 (7 bases). Deletions cut 0 bases from V and 3 bases from J, with 17 bases between. CDR3 length: 17 residues. CDR1 is SGHRS, CDR2 YFSETQ, per germline. The CDR3 protein is CASSLAGRERGTDTQYF. CDR3 coding DNA: TGCGCCAGCAGCTTGGCCGGGCGGGAGAGGGGGACAGATACGCAGTATTTT.

This rearrangement joins TRBV7-2 to TRBJ2-7, with D unclear. Deletions cut 5 bases from V and 3 bases from J, with 11 bases between. This CDR3 contains 13 residues. CDR1 is SGHTA, CDR2 FQGNSA, per germline. This CDR3 reads CASSPARIYEQYF. Written as DNA, the CDR3 is TGTGCCAGCAGCCCTGCGAGGATCTACGAGCAGTACTTC.

Concerning this clone itself: The same CDR3 also results from other DNA sequences found in this sample. The chain links TRBV9 to TRBJ2-7; D may be TRBD1 (6 bases). In germline, CDR1 is SGDLS, CDR2 YYNGEE. The V end was cut by 0 bases, the J end by 1 base, with 11 bases between. This CDR3 is 15 amino acids long. CDR3 nucleotide sequence: TGTGCCAGCAGCGTAGGCCAGGGGATTTCCTACGAGCAGTACTTC. Translation gives CASSVGQGISYEQYF. Drawing the rest from reference TRBV9 and TRBJ2-7, the complete variable domain is DSGVTQTPKHLITATGQRVTLRCSPRSGDLSVYWYQQSLDQGLQFLIQYYNGEERAKGNILERFSAQQFPDLHSELNLSSLELGDSALYFCASSVGQGISYEQYFGPGTRLTVT.

The rearrangement joins TRBV29-1 to TRBJ2-7; the match to TRBD2 covers 7 bases. The CDR3 sequence is 14 residues long. The V segment lost 1 base and the J segment 3 bases; nucleotides outside the gene matches: 6. Germline V gives CDR1 SQVTM, CDR2 ANQGSEA. DNA of the CDR3: TGCAGCGTTGAAGGGTGGGAGGGCCGCTACGAGCAGTACTTC. Its protein is CSVEGWEGRYEQYF.

The chain is built from TRBV28 and TRBJ1-3, with unresolved D. The CDR3 covers 15 residues. V was trimmed by 5 bases and J by 0 bases, leaving 11 bases between them. CDR1 and CDR2 (germline): MDHEN, SYDVKM. The CDR3 DNA reads TGTGCCAGCAGTCCGAATGACTTCTCTGGAAACACCATATATTTT. Its translation: CASSPNDFSGNTIYF. Supplemented by reference TRBV28 and TRBJ1-3, the full variable domain reads DVKVTQSSRYLVKRTGEKVFLECVQDMDHENMFWYRQDPGLGLRLIYFSYDVKMKEKGDIPEGYSVSREKKERFSLILESASTNQTSMYLCASSPNDFSGNTIYFGEGSWLTVV.

The chain combines TRBV6-4 with TRBJ2-3; a possible D gene is TRBD1 (6 bases). Germline loops: CDR1 MRHNA, CDR2 SNTAGT. Trimming took 3 bases from V and 6 from J, leaving 13 bases between them. The CDR3 loop spans 14 amino acids. CDR3 coding DNA: TGTGCCAGCAGTGAAGGGACATGGATGGATACGCAGTATTTT. Its protein product is CASSEGTWMDTQYF.

This clone occurred once. The genes are TRBV18 and TRBJ2-5; D is uncertain. Trimming took off 3 bases at V and 2 bases at J, with 7 bases between the two ends. Germline V gives CDR1 KGHSH, CDR2 LQKENI. CDR3 size: 13 residues. The CDR3, as DNA: TGTGCCAGCTCACCGGGCAGGCAAGAGACCCAGTACTTC. Translated, it gives CASSPGRQETQYF.

The genes are TRBV19 and TRBJ2-4; D might be TRBD2 (5 bases). Trimming stripped 5 bases from V and 7 bases from J, with 15 bases between. CDR3 length: 14 residues. Germline V gene sequence: CDR1 LNHDA, CDR2 SQIVND (reference sequence). The CDR3 reads CASSGVEGRNIQYF. In nucleotides, the CDR3 is TGTGCCAGTAGTGGGGTTGAGGGTCGGAACATTCAGTACTTC.

Turning to this clone: One end of the junction does not line up with germline, which may come from a read error. The chain recombines TRBV7-9 with TRBJ2-7; no definite D call. There are 15 residues in the CDR3. Germline-derived CDR1 and CDR2 are SEHNR and FQNEAQ (reference sequence). In nucleotides, the CDR3 is TGTTCCAGCAGCCCCGTGGAGCTCACCTCCTACGAGCAGTACTTC. It translates to CSSSPVELTSYEQYF.

The chain joins TRBV18 to TRBJ2-1; 15 bases agree with TRBD2. The CDR3 length is 19 residues. Germline V gene data show CDR1 as KGHSH and CDR2 as LQKENI. Losses at the gene ends were 2 bases for V and 7 bases for J; bases not matched to a gene: 12. CDR3 sequence: CASSPAGTSGRLAGNEQFF. In nucleotides, the CDR3 is TGTGCCAGCTCACCAGCCGGGACTAGCGGGAGGCTAGCGGGGAATGAGCAGTTCTTC.

The chain uses TRBV6-5 and TRBJ1-1, with 9 bases fitting TRBD1. The V and J ends lost 6 bases and 11 bases, in that order; junction bases with no gene match: 16. The CDR3 is 15 residues long. CDR1 is MNHEY, CDR2 SVGAGI, per germline. The CDR3 reads CASSLGGTGTVWAFF. CDR3 coding DNA: TGTGCCAGCAGCCTCGGGGGGACAGGGACGGTGTGGGCTTTCTTT.

The chain is built from TRBV4-1 and TRBJ2-2; 9 bases line up with TRBD1. The CDR3 spans 17 residues. The J segment lost 4 bases and the V segment lost 4 bases, leaving 10 bases of the junction unmatched. The V gene's germline CDR1 is MGHRA and CDR2 YSYEKL. Here the CDR3 DNA reads TGCGCCAGCAGCCCTAGCCACCGACAGGGGGTCACCGGGGAGCTGTTTTTT. This codes for CASSPSHRQGVTGELFF.

The rearrangement uses TRBV29-1 and TRBJ1-3, with 9 bases matching TRBD1. The CDR3 covers 14 residues. Germline V gene sequence: CDR1 SQVTM, CDR2 ANQGSEA. The J segment lost 1 base and the V segment lost 7 bases, leaving 5 bases of the junction unmatched. The CDR3 nucleotides read TGCAGCGGAACAGGGGGCGATTCTGGAAACACCATATATTTT. Translation: CSGTGGDSGNTIYF.

This clone showed up just once. The chain combines TRBV7-9 with TRBJ1-1; TRBD1 matches at 9 bases. The germline gives CDR1 SEHNR, CDR2 FQNEAQ (reference sequence). V lost 2 bases, J lost 1 base, and 2 bases stayed unmatched. This CDR3 has 15 amino acids. The CDR3 spells CASSLRTGENTEAFF. The CDR3 nucleotides read TGTGCCAGCAGCTTAAGGACAGGGGAGAACACTGAAGCTTTCTTT. The whole variable domain, filled in from reference TRBV7-9 and TRBJ1-1, reads DTGVSQNPRHKITKRGQNVTFRCDPISEHNRLYWYRQTLGQGPEFLTYFQNEAQLEKSRLLSDRFSAERPKGSFSTLEIQRTEQGDSAMYLCASSLRTGENTEAFFGQGTRLTVV.

This chain connects TRBV11-3 to TRBJ2-1; 13 bases are shared with TRBD2. This CDR3 has 15 residues. The trim removed 5 bases at V and 8 bases at J, leaving 6 bases unmatched. The germline gives CDR1 SGHNT, CDR2 YENEEA. The CDR3 reads CASSKTSGRSDEQFF. The CDR3 DNA sequence: TGTGCCAGCAGCAAGACTAGCGGGAGGTCGGATGAGCAGTTCTTC.

This chain links TRBV6-1 with TRBJ2-2, with a possible D match to TRBD1 (6 bases). CDR1 and CDR2 from the germline V gene are MNHNS and SASEGT. Deletions cut 10 bases from V and 0 bases from J, with 15 bases between. The CDR3 has 15 amino acids. Here the CDR3 DNA reads TGTGCCACCCTAAGTGGACAGCCGAACACCGGGGAGCTGTTTTTT. It codes for CATLSGQPNTGELFF.

Written as DNA, the CDR3 is TGTGCCAGCAGATCAGAGAACACCGGGGAGCTGTTTTTT. Amino acid sequence: CASRSENTGELFF. V and J are TRBV28 and TRBJ2-2; D call uncertain. The V end lost 6 bases, the J end lost 1 base, and 6 bases lay between the germline ends. Germline CDR1 is MDHEN and CDR2 is SYDVKM. The CDR3 contains 13 residues. Complete variable domain (other parts from reference TRBV28 and TRBJ2-2): DVKVTQSSRYLVKRTGEKVFLECVQDMDHENMFWYRQDPGLGLRLIYFSYDVKMKEKGDIPEGYSVSREKKERFSLILESASTNQTSMYLCASRSENTGELFFGEGSRLTVL.

V and J are TRBV11-3 and TRBJ2-1, with TRBD2 identical over 7 bases. The J segment lost 7 bases and the V segment lost 5 bases, leaving 14 bases of the junction unmatched. This CDR3 has 16 residues. Germline lookup yields CDR1 SGHNT and CDR2 YENEEA. The DNA for the CDR3 is TGTGCCAGCAGCGGGATCGGGACTATTCCCTTGAATGAGCAGTTCTTC. This encodes CASSGIGTIPLNEQFF.